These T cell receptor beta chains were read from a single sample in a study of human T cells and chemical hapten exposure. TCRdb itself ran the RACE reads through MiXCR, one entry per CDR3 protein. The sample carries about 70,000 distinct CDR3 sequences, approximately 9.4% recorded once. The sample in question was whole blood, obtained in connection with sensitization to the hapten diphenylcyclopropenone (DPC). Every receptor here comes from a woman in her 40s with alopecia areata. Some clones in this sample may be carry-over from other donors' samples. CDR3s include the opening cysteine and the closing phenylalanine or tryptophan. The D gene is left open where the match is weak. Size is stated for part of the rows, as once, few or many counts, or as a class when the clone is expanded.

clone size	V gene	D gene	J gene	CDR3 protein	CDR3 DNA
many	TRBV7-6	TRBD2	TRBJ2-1	CASSLGLSSGVYNEQFF	TGTGCCAGCAGCTTAGGTCTGTCTAGCGGGGTGTACAATGAGCAGTTCTTC
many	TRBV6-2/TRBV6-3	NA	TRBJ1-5	CASSHYRGNQPQHF	TGTGCCAGCAGTCATTACAGGGGCAATCAGCCCCAGCATTTT
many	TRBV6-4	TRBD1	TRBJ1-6	CASIPGQGKSSSYNSPLHF	TGTGCCAGCATCCCTGGACAGGGGAAGTCGAGCTCCTATAATTCACCCCTCCACTTT
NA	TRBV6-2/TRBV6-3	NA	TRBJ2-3	CASSKGDLSRGTDTQYF	TGTGCCAGCAGTAAGGGAGACCTCTCCAGGGGCACAGATACGCAGTATTTT
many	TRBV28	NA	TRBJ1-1	CASSPQSGEGAFF	TGTGCCAGCAGTCCCCAGTCCGGGGAGGGAGCTTTCTTT
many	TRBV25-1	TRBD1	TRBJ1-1	CASSVDRGLNTEAFF	TGTGCCAGCAGTGTAGACAGGGGCCTGAACACTGAAGCTTTCTTT
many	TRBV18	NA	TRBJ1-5	CASSPEGWGNQPQHF	TGTGCCAGCTCACCAGAGGGATGGGGCAATCAGCCCCAGCATTTT
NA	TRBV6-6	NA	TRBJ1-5	CASRQDGTNQPQHF	TGTGCCAGCAGACAGGACGGGACGAATCAGCCCCAGCATTTT
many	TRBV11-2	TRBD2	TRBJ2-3	CASSPWGTSGGRDTQYF	TGTGCCAGCAGCCCCTGGGGGACTAGCGGGGGTCGAGATACGCAGTATTTT
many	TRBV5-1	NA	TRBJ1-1	CASSLERGAKVGTEAFF	TGCGCCAGCAGCTTGGAACGGGGGGCGAAGGTGGGGACTGAAGCTTTCTTT
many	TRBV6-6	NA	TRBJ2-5	CASSYSGLALETQYF	TGTGCCAGCAGTTACTCGGGCCTAGCGTTGGAGACCCAGTACTTC
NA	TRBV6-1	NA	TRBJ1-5	CATKFGPNQPQHF	TGCGCCACCAAATTCGGACCTAATCAGCCCCAGCATTTT
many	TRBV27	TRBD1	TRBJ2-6	CASSGTGGAVGANVLTF	TGTGCCAGCAGTGGGACAGGGGGCGCGGTTGGGGCCAACGTCCTGACTTTC
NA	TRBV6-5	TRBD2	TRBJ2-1	CASSYFSGGGVYNEQFF	TGTGCCAGCAGTTACTTCAGTGGCGGGGGGGTTTACAATGAGCAGTTCTTC
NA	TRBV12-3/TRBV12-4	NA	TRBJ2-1	CASSLDRGRGGNEQFF	TGTGCCAGCAGCTTAGACCGCGGCAGGGGAGGCAATGAGCAGTTCTTC
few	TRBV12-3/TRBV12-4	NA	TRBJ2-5	CASSLIGGVGETQYF	TGTGCCAGCAGTTTGATCGGGGGAGTTGGTGAGACCCAGTACTTC
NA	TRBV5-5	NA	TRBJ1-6	CASSLGSGNNSPLHF	TGTGCCAGCAGCTTGGGGTCAGGGAATAATTCACCCCTCCACTTT
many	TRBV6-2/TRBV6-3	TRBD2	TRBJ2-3	CASLAGLTDTQYF	TGTGCCAGCCTAGCGGGGTTGACAGATACGCAGTATTTT
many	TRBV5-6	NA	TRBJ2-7	CASSLRLLSSYEQYF	TGTGCCAGCAGCTTGCGTTTGCTCAGCTCCTACGAGCAGTACTTC
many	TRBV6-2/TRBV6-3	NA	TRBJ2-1	CASSFLSWGVDNEQFF	TGTGCCAGCAGTTTCCTCTCGTGGGGGGTCGACAATGAGCAGTTCTTC
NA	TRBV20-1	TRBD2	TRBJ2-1	CSARDRAGDLVGFF	TGCAGTGCTAGAGATCGAGCGGGAGACCTCGTGGGGTTCTTC
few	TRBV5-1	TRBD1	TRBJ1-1	CASSLTSGGGGTEAFF	TGCGCCAGCAGCTTAACGTCAGGGGGCGGTGGCACTGAAGCTTTCTTT
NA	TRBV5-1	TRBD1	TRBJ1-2	CASSMGQGDGYTF	TGCGCCAGCAGCATGGGACAGGGGGATGGCTACACCTTC
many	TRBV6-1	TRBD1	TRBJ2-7	CASKMDRGHYEQYF	TGTGCCAGCAAGATGGACAGGGGGCATTACGAGCAGTACTTC
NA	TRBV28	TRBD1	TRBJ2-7	CASSSGTGGMLEYF	TGTGCCAGCAGTTCTGGGACAGGGGGAATGTTAGAGTACTTC
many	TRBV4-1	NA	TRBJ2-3	CASSQDRGGADTQYF	TGCGCCAGCAGCCAAGACAGGGGAGGAGCAGATACGCAGTATTTT
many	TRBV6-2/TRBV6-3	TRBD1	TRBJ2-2	CASSPPRGFTNTGELFF	TGTGCCAGCAGTCCGCCCAGGGGGTTCACCAATACCGGGGAGCTGTTTTTT
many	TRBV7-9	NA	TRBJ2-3	CASSLAFSSTDTQYF	TGTGCCAGCAGCTTGGCCTTTTCTAGCACAGATACGCAGTATTTT
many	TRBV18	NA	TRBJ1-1	CASSELGRAGTEAFF	TGTGCCAGCTCAGAATTGGGCAGGGCCGGTACTGAAGCTTTCTTT
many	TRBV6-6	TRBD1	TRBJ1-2	CASSPSTGNYGYTF	TGTGCCAGCAGTCCCTCGACAGGGAACTATGGCTACACCTTC
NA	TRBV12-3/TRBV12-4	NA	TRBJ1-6	CASTTGYFYNSPLHF	TGTGCCAGCACAACAGGGTATTTCTATAATTCACCCCTCCACTTT
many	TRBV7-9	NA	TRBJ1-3	CASSLVGGNTIYF	TGTGCCAGCAGCTTAGTGGGTGGAAACACCATATATTTT